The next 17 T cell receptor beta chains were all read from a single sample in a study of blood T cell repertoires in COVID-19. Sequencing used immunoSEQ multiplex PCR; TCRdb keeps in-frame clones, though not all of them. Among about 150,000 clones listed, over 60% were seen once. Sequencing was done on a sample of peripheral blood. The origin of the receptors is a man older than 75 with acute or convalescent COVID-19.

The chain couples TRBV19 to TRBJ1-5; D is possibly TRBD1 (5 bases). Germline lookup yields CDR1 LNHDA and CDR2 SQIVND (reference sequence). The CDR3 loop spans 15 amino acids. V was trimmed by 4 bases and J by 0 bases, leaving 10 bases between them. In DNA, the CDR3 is TGTGCCAGTAGTAAAGAGACAGATAGCAATCAGCCCCAGCATTTT. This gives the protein CASSKETDSNQPQHF.

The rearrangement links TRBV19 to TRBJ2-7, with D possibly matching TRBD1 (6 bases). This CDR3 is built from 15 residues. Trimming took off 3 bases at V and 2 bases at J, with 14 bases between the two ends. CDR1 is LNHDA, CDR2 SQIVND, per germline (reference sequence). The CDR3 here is CASSMSFQGPYEQYF. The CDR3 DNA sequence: TGTGCCAGTAGTATGAGTTTTCAGGGGCCCTACGAGCAGTACTTC.

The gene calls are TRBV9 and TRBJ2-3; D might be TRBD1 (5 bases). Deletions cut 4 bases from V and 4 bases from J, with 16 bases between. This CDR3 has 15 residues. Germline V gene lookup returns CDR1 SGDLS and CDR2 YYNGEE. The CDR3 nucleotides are TGTGCCAGCAGCTTCAGTGGGCAGGGATCAGATACGCAGTATTTT. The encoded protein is CASSFSGQGSDTQYF.

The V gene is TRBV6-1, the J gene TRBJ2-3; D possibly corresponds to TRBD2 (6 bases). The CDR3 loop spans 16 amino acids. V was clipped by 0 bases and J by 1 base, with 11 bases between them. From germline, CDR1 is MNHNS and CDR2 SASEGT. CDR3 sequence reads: CASSEAPGGGTDTQYF. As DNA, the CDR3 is TGTGCCAGCAGTGAAGCGCCAGGCGGGGGCACAGATACGCAGTATTTT.

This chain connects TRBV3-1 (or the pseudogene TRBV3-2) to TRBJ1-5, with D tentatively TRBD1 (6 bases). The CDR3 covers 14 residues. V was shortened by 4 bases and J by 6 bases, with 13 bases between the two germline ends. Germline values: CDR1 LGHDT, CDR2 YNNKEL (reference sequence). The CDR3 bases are TGTGCCAGCAGCCCAGGGCCGGACAGTCAGCCCCAGCATTTT. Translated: CASSPGPDSQPQHF.

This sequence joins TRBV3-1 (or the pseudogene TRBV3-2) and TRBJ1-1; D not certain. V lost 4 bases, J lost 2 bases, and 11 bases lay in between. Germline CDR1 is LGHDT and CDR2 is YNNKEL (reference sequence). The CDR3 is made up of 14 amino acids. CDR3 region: CASSPAGTNTEAFF. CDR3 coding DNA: TGTGCCAGCAGCCCTGCGGGTACTAACACTGAAGCTTTCTTT.

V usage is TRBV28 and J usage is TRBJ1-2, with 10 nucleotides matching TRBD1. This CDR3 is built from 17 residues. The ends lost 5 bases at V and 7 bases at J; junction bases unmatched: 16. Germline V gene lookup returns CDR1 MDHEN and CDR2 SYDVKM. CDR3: CASSPQSTGGSRGGYTF. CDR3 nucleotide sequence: TGTGCCAGCAGTCCGCAATCGACAGGGGGCTCCCGGGGTGGCTACACCTTC.

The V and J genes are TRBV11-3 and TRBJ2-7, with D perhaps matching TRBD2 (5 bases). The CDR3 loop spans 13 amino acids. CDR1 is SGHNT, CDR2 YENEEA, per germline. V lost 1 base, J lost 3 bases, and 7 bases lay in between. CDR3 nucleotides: TGTGCCAGCAGCTTAGTGAGCGGCTACGAGCAGTACTTC. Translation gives CASSLVSGYEQYF.

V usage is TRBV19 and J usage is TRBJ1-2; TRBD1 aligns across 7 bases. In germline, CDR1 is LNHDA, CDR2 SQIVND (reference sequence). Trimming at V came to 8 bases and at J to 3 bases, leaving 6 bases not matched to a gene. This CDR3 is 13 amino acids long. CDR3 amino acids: CASGGQSDYGYTF. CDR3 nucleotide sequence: TGTGCCAGTGGGGGACAGTCGGACTATGGCTACACCTTC.

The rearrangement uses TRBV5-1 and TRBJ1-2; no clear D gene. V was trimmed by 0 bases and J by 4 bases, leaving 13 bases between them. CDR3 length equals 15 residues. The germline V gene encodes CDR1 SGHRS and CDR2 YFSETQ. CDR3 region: CASSLGVALSYGYTF. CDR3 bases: TGCGCCAGCAGCTTGGGGGTAGCCCTCTCCTATGGCTACACCTTC. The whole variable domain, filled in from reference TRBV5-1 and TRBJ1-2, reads KAGVTQTPRYLIKTRGQQVTLSCSPISGHRSVSWYQQTPGQGLQFLFEYFSETQRNKGNFPGRFSGRQFSNSRSEMNVSTLELGDSALYLCASSLGVALSYGYTFGSGTRLTVV.

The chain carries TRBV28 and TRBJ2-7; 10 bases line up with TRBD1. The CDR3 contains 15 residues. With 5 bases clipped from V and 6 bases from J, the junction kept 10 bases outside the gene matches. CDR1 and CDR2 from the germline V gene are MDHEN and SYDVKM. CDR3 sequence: CASSLTPGQGTEQYV. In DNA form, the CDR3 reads TGTGCCAGCAGTCTTACCCCGGGACAGGGGACCGAGCAGTACGTC.

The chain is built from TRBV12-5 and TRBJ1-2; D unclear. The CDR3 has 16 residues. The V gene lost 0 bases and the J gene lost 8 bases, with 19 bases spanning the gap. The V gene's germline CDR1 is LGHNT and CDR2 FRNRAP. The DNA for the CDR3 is TGTGCTAGTGGTTTGGTAGGACTCTCAGTCTCTGGGGGCTACACCTTC. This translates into CASGLVGLSVSGGYTF. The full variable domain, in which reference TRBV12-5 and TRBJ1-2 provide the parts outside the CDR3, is DARVTQTPRHKVTEMGQEVTMRCQPILGHNTVFWYRQTMMQGLELLAYFRNRAPLDDSGMPKDRFSAEMPDATLATLKIQPSEPRDSAVYFCASGLVGLSVSGGYTFGSGTRLTVV.

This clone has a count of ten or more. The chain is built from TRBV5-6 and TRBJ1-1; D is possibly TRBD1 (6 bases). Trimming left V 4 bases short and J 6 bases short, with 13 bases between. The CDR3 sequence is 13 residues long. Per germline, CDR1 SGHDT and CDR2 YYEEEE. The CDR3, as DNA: TGTGCCAGCAGCCTTAACCCAGGGGCTGAAGCTTTCTTT. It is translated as CASSLNPGAEAFF.

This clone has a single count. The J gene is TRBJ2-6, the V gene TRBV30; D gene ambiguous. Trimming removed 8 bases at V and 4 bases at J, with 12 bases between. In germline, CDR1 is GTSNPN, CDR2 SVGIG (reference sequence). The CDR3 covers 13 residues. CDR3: CAVTVAGANVLTF. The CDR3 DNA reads TGTGCCGTTACAGTGGCCGGGGCCAACGTCCTGACTTTC.

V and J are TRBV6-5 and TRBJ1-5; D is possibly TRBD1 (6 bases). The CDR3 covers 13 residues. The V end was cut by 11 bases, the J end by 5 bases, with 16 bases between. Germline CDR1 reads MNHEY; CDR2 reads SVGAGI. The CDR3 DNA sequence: TGTGCCGGTCGCACAGGGTTCGATCAGCCCCAGCATTTT. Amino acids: CAGRTGFDQPQHF.

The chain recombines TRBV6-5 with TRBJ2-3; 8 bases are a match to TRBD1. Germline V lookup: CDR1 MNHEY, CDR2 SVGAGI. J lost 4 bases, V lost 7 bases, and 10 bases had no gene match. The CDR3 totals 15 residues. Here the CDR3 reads CASTRTGTRPDTQYF. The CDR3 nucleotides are TGTGCCAGCACCCGGACAGGGACGAGGCCAGATACGCAGTATTTT.

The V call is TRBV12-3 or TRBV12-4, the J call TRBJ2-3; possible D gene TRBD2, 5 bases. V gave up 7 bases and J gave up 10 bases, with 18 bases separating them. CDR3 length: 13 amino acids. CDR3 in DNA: TGTGCCAGCACCCACTCCCGGGAATCGGCGCAGTATTTT. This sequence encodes CASTHSRESAQYF.